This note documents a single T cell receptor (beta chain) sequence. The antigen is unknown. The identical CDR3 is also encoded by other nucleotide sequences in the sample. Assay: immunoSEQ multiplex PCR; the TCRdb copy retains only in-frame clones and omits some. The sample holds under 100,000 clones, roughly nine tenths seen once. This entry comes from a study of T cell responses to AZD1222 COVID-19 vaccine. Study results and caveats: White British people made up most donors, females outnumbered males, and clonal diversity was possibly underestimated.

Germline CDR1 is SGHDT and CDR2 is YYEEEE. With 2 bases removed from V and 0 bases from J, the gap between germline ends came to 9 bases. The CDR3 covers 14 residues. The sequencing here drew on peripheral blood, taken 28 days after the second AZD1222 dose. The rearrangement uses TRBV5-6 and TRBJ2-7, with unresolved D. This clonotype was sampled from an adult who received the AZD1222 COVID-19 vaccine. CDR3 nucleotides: TGTGCCAGCAGCTTCTTGGAGAGCTCCTACGAGCAGTACTTC. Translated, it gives CASSFLESSYEQYF.